Following are 8 T cell receptor beta chains from one sample sequenced in a study of PD-L1 blockade in urothelial cancer. Regarding time point: peripheral blood 6 weeks after treatment start. The method was immunoSEQ multiplex PCR; TCRdb's version includes in-frame clones alone and lacks a portion of them. The table shows 75,000 to 100,000 clones, with roughly 83% occurring only once. This material consisted of PBMCs, taken around atezolizumab (anti-PD-L1) treatment. Source of these receptors: a man between 65 and 85 years old with urothelial cancer.

This chain links TRBV29-1 with TRBJ2-1; 11 nucleotides line up with TRBD2. Trimming cost V 7 bases and J 4 bases; bases outside gene matches: 15. The CDR3 spans 17 residues. Germline V gene data show CDR1 as SQVTM and CDR2 as ANQGSEA. CDR3 residues: CSASRGTSGREYNEQFF. The CDR3 DNA is TGCAGCGCCTCAAGGGGGACTAGCGGCAGAGAGTACAATGAGCAGTTCTTC.

The chain combines TRBV7-9 with TRBJ1-4, with D possibly matching TRBD1 (6 bases). The CDR3 covers 17 residues. The V gene lost 5 bases and the J gene lost 0 bases, with 16 bases spanning the gap. Germline V gene lookup returns CDR1 SEHNR and CDR2 FQNEAQ (reference sequence). The CDR3 loop is CASSPGTLVATNEKLFF. CDR3 in DNA: TGTGCCAGCAGCCCGGGGACATTAGTTGCAACTAATGAAAAACTGTTTTTT.

CDR3: CASQQETQYF. The CDR3 DNA sequence: TGTGCCAGTCAGCAAGAGACCCAGTACTTC. The V call is TRBV19, the J call TRBJ2-5; D gene unclear. V was trimmed by 8 bases and J by 2 bases, leaving 3 bases between them. This CDR3 contains 10 residues. Germline CDR1 reads LNHDA; CDR2 reads SQIVND (reference sequence).

This clone turned up a few times. The J gene is TRBJ2-7, the V gene TRBV18; D unresolved. V lost 0 bases to trimming and J lost 2 bases, with 5 bases between them. The V gene's germline CDR1 is KGHSH and CDR2 LQKENI. The CDR3 loop spans 13 amino acids. The CDR3 reads CASSPPSTYEQYF. The CDR3, as DNA: TGTGCCAGCTCACCACCGAGTACCTACGAGCAGTACTTC.

As to this clone: Other DNA sequences in the same sample also yield this CDR3. The CDR3, as DNA: TGCGCCAGCAGCCTTGGACAGGGCTCCTACGAGCAGTACTTC. It translates to CASSLGQGSYEQYF. The chain has TRBV5-1 and TRBJ2-7; 8 bases are shared with TRBD1. V lost 4 bases, J lost 0 bases, and 3 bases stayed unmatched. CDR3 length equals 14 residues. CDR1 and CDR2 (germline): SGHRS, YFSETQ.

The chain is built from TRBV30 and TRBJ2-5; 12 bases line up with TRBD2. Germline loops: CDR1 GTSNPN, CDR2 SVGIG (reference sequence). V shed 0 bases, J shed 7 bases, and the junction held 9 bases outside the gene matches. The CDR3 extends over 16 amino acids. CDR3 amino acids: CAWSVLTSGRGVTQYF. The CDR3 region has the DNA TGTGCCTGGAGTGTACTGACTAGCGGGAGAGGGGTGACCCAGTACTTC.

This clone came up once. The CDR3 DNA follows: TGTGCCAGCAGTGAAACTAGCGGGGGGGCCGAGACCCAGTACTTC. Translated: CASSETSGGAETQYF. V is TRBV6-1 and J is TRBJ2-5, with 13 bases aligning to TRBD2. The CDR3 covers 15 residues. Germline CDR1 reads MNHNS; CDR2 reads SASEGT. The V gene end was trimmed by 2 bases and the J gene end by 5 bases; junction bases not matched to a gene: 2.

Only one count was recorded for this clone. This chain joins TRBV5-1 and TRBJ2-2, with a tentative D call TRBD1 (6 bases). This CDR3 comprises 15 residues. The germline CDR1 and CDR2 sequences are SGHRS and YFSETQ. V was cut by 4 bases and J by 1 base, with 11 bases left in between. CDR3 bases: TGCGCCAGCAGCCCCCGGGACAAGAACACCGGGGAGCTGTTTTTT. Translating it yields CASSPRDKNTGELFF.